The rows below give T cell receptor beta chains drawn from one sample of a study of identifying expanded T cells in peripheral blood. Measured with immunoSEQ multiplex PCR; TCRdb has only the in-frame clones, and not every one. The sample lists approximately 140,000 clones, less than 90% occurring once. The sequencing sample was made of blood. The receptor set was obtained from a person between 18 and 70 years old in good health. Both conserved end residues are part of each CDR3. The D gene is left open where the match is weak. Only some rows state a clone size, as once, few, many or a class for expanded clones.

TGTGCCAGCAGCCCTTCCAAGGGGGCCACCCAAGAGACCCAGTACTTC,CASSPSKGATQETQYF,TRBV28,16,TRBJ2-5,TRBD1,.
TGTGCCAGCAGCTTGAAGAAAACAGATACGCAGTATTTT,CASSLKKTDTQYF,TRBV5-8,13,TRBJ2-3,.,.
TGTGCCAGCATCTCCTTTAACTATGGCTACACCTTC,CASISFNYGYTF,TRBV11-3,12,TRBJ1-2,.,.
TGTGCCAGCTCCCCCCAGGGCACAGCCCGGGATACGCAGTATTTT,CASSPQGTARDTQYF,TRBV6-1,15,TRBJ2-3,.,once
TGCGCCAGCAGCTTGGACAGGGGTGTAGTAGATACGCAGTATTTT,CASSLDRGVVDTQYF,TRBV5-1,15,TRBJ2-3,TRBD1,.
TGTGCCAGCAGCCTGGGGCTGACCCAACAAGAGACCCAGTACTTC,CASSLGLTQQETQYF,TRBV7-3,15,TRBJ2-5,.,.
TGTGCCAGCAGAAGTGGGAGCGGGAGGGCCGGGGAGCAGTACTTC,CASRSGSGRAGEQYF,TRBV7-2,15,TRBJ2-7,TRBD2,.
TGTGCCAGCAGCTTGGCGACAGGCCCCCAAAGCAATCAGCCCCAGCATTTT,CASSLATGPQSNQPQHF,TRBV5-8,17,TRBJ1-5,.,.
TGTGCCAGCTCACCTCCGACACAAGGAAACACCATATATTTT,CASSPPTQGNTIYF,TRBV18,14,TRBJ1-3,.,.
TGTGCCAGCAGTTTTAGGACCAAAACCTCCTACGAGCAGTACTTC,CASSFRTKTSYEQYF,TRBV27,15,TRBJ2-7,.,.
TGTGCCAGCAGCTTAGACAGTGAAAAACTGTTTTTT,CASSLDSEKLFF,TRBV7-9,12,TRBJ1-4,.,.
TGTGCCAGTAGTCGGATTTGGGCAGCGGTCCAAGAGACCCAGTACTTC,CASSRIWAAVQETQYF,TRBV19,16,TRBJ2-5,.,.
TGTGCCAGCAGTTCACGACTTGGACTAGCGGGGACCGCTATGAATGAGCAGTTCTTC,CASSSRLGLAGTAMNEQFF,TRBV28,19,TRBJ2-1,TRBD2,.
TGTGCCAGCAGTGAAGCTAGGATCATCGGGGAGCTGTTTTTT,CASSEARIIGELFF,TRBV2,14,TRBJ2-2,.,once
TGTGCGGCACAGGGGGCGAGTAATCAGCCCCAGCATTTT,CAAQGASNQPQHF,TRBV6-1,13,TRBJ1-5,TRBD1,.
TGTGCCAGCAGCCCCAGGGTGACTCAAGGATCTGGAAACACCATATATTTT,CASSPRVTQGSGNTIYF,TRBV7-2,17,TRBJ1-3,.,.
TGTGCCAGCGGACCTATACAGGGATCCACCGGGGAGCTGTTTTTT,CASGPIQGSTGELFF,TRBV6-5,15,TRBJ2-2,.,.
TGTGCCAGCAGCCTCAATCCGGGTACAGGGGAAGAAAAACTGTTTTTT,CASSLNPGTGEEKLFF,TRBV4-2,16,TRBJ1-4,TRBD1,.
TGTGCCAGCTCACCGCGGGCAACTAATGAAAAACTGTTTTTT,CASSPRATNEKLFF,TRBV18,14,TRBJ1-4,.,.
TGTGCCAGCAGCGTCAGGGGAGTTGGAAACACCATATATTTT,CASSVRGVGNTIYF,TRBV7-2,14,TRBJ1-3,.,.
TGCAGCTCGAGACTAGCGGGGGCGAGGAATGAGCAGTTCTTC,CSSRLAGARNEQFF,TRBV29-1,14,TRBJ2-1,TRBD2,once
TGTGCCAGCAGCCCCGGACGGGATGGCTACACCTTC,CASSPGRDGYTF,TRBV7-9,12,TRBJ1-2,.,.
TGCGCCAGCAGCCTTAACAGCAATCAGCCCCAGCATTTT,CASSLNSNQPQHF,TRBV5-1,13,TRBJ1-5,.,.
TGTGCCAGCAGTCCACAGGGGTTGAACACCGGGGAGCTGTTTTTT,CASSPQGLNTGELFF,TRBV2,15,TRBJ2-2,TRBD1,.
TGTGCCAGCGGCCTATCTGGAGGGGGAGCTAACACCGGGGAGCTGTTTTTT,CASGLSGGGANTGELFF,TRBV7-9,17,TRBJ2-2,.,.
TGTGCCATCAGTGATCCCACTAGCGGGGCGGCCTACGAGCAGTACTTC,CAISDPTSGAAYEQYF,TRBV10-3,16,TRBJ2-7,TRBD2,.
TGCAGCGGGGAAGACGGTCGTACTGAAGCTTTCTTT,CSGEDGRTEAFF,TRBV29-1,12,TRBJ1-1,.,.